These 9 T cell receptor beta chains were sequenced from one sample in a study of CD8+CD57+ T cells in acquired aplastic anemia. TCR beta VDJ and CDR3 were profiled, and genomic DNA was the template. TCRdb re-derived calls from the reads in MiXCR, one entry per CDR3 protein. The data hold 350,000 to 450,000 distinct CDR3 sequences, with just under 70% observed a single time. The sequenced sample consisted of sorted CD4+, CD8+, or CD8+CD57+ T cells (not recorded which) from PBMCs. These TCRs come from a human donor in good health, serving as a control.

As concerns this clonotype: A much larger clone is a single base away; this may be a read error. J is TRBJ1-4 and V is TRBV5-1; no firm D call. Germline V gene data show CDR1 as SGHRS and CDR2 as YFSETQ. The V and J ends lost 0 bases and 0 bases respectively, with 12 bases between them. The CDR3 totals 17 residues. Here the CDR3 reads CASSLDADPATNEKLFF. The CDR3 coding sequence is TGCGCCAGCAGCTTGGACGCGGACCCTGCAACTAATGAAAAACTGTTTTTT. Combining the CDR3 with reference TRBV5-1 and TRBJ1-4 gives the whole variable domain KAGVTQTPRYLIKTRGQQVTLSCSPISGHRSVSWYQQTPGQGLQFLFEYFSETQRNKGNFPGRFSGRQFSNSRSEMNVSTLELGDSALYLCASSLDADPATNEKLFFGSGTQLSVL.

This clonotype occurred a few times. At one end, the junction sequence differs from germline, possibly due to a read error. V is TRBV5-1 and J is TRBJ1-1; 7 bases agree with TRBD1. Germline V CDR1 and CDR2: SGHRS, YFSETQ. This CDR3 comprises 13 residues. CDR3 in amino acids: CASGGQKNTEAFF. CDR3 nucleotide sequence: TGTGCCAGCGGGGGACAGAAGAACACTGAAGCTTTCTTT.

This chain uses TRBV6-5 with TRBJ1-1; D is unresolved. The V end was cut by 9 bases, the J end by 3 bases, with 14 bases between. The CDR3 is 13 residues long. In germline, CDR1 is MNHEY, CDR2 SVGAGI. The CDR3 nucleotides are TGTGCCAGTTACCGGGCCTCCTACACTGAAGCTTTCTTT. Translated, it gives CASYRASYTEAFF.

The chain employs TRBV29-1 and TRBJ2-4; D gene ambiguous. This CDR3 is 11 amino acids long. Trimming took off 4 bases at V and 5 bases at J, with 6 bases between the two ends. Germline V gene data show CDR1 as SQVTM and CDR2 as ANQGSEA. The CDR3 spells CSVGTQNIQYF. The CDR3 nucleotides are TGCAGCGTTGGGACCCAAAACATTCAGTACTTC. The variable domain in full, completed from reference TRBV29-1 and TRBJ2-4, reads SAVISQKPSRDICQRGTSLTIQCQVDSQVTMMFWYRQQPGQSLTLIATANQGSEATYESGFVIDKFPISRPNLTFSTLTVSNMSPEDSSIYLCSVGTQNIQYFGAGTRLSVL.

Only one count was recorded for this clonotype. It may be a read error: a sequence one base away is much more abundant. The chain combines TRBV6-1 with TRBJ1-2, with 8 positions matching TRBD1. Germline V lookup: CDR1 MNHNS, CDR2 SASEGT. The CDR3 has 14 amino acids. With 6 bases clipped from V and 5 bases from J, the junction kept 8 bases outside the gene matches. CDR3 amino acids: CASRLQGGEYGYTF. The DNA for the CDR3 is TGTGCCAGCAGACTACAGGGGGGAGAGTATGGCTACACCTTC.

CDR3: CASSATGGSGYTF. In DNA, the CDR3 is TGTGCCAGCAGCGCGACAGGGGGATCAGGCTACACCTTC. This chain links TRBV14 with TRBJ1-2; TRBD1 matches at 9 bases. The CDR3 loop spans 13 amino acids. Germline CDR1 SGHDN, CDR2 FVKESK. Trimming removed 5 bases from V and 8 bases from J; junction bases left unmatched: 6.

This sequence joins TRBV7-8 and TRBJ1-2; D uncertain. The length of the CDR3 is 15 residues. Germline CDR1 reads SGHVS; CDR2 reads FQNEAQ. Deletions cut 1 base from V and 9 bases from J, with 18 bases between. CDR3 coding DNA: TGTGCCAGCAGCTTAGATAGGGCGGATAAGTCTCGCTACACCTTC. Translation gives CASSLDRADKSRYTF.

This chain uses TRBV20-1 with TRBJ1-5; 8 bases line up with TRBD1. With 5 bases clipped from V and 9 bases from J, the junction kept 6 bases outside the gene matches. There are 12 residues in the CDR3. Germline V gene lookup returns CDR1 DFQATT and CDR2 SNEGSKA (reference sequence). CDR3 sequence reads: CSAAQGAGPQHF. DNA for the CDR3: TGCAGTGCTGCGCAGGGGGCCGGGCCCCAGCATTTT.

This chain's CDR3 is CASSHCGGGEQYF. CDR3 sequence (DNA): TGTGCCAGCAGCCATTGTGGGGGAGGCGAGCAGTACTTC. The rearrangement joins TRBV7-2 to TRBJ2-7, with D perhaps matching TRBD2 (6 bases). Looked up from germline, CDR1 is SGHTA and CDR2 is FQGNSA. V lost 5 bases to trimming and J lost 6 bases, with 14 bases between them. CDR3 size: 13 residues. Full variable domain (remainder filled in from reference TRBV7-2 and TRBJ2-7): GAGVSQSPSNKVTEKGKDVELRCDPISGHTALYWYRQSLGQGLEFLIYFQGNSAPDKSGLPSDRFSAERTGGSVSTLTIQRTQQEDSAVYLCASSHCGGGEQYFGPGTRLTVT.